This TCR beta chain comes out of a study of OX40 agonist ivuxolimab in advanced cancers. Study background: Melanoma, hepatocellular carcinoma, head and neck or renal cell cancer occurred in dose-escalation patients.

Trimming pared 5 bases from V and 8 bases from J, leaving 19 bases between. Germline V gene data show CDR1 as SGHRS and CDR2 as YFSETQ. The CDR3 runs 14 residues. General study findings and limits: On average, a greater number of expanded clones characterised CD8+ T cells relative to CD4+. Clonal expansion from baseline to week 6 occurred in both CD4+ and CD8+ T cells.

This clone was seen once. Its antigen remains unidentified. TCRdb keeps only in-frame clones here, not all; method: immunoSEQ multiplex PCR. The sample yields about 80,000 clones, roughly nine tenths seen once. This TCR was recovered from an adult with an advanced solid tumor such as melanoma, head and neck, liver or kidney cancer. The sequences come from CD4+ or CD8+ T cells sorted from blood, collected in a trial of the OX40 agonist ivuxolimab. The chain combines TRBV5-1 with TRBJ1-1; a possible D gene is TRBD1 (5 bases). CDR3 amino acids: CASSEVGARMEAFF. The CDR3, as DNA: TGCGCCAGCAGTGAAGTTGGGGCCAGGATGGAAGCTTTCTTT.